This is a list of T cell receptor beta chains from one sample in a study of CD8 T cells in Susac syndrome. One entry per CDR3 protein, called by TCRdb with MiXCR from the immunoSEQ multiplex PCR reads. Here the sample spans around 180,000 distinct CDR3 sequences, around 93% being singletons. Sequencing was done on a sample of CD4+ T cells from PBMCs. The receptor source for this set is a human donor with multiple sclerosis. Each CDR3 is given with its conserved first and last residue. Fields, in order: J gene, V gene, D gene, CDR3 length, clone size, CDR3 DNA, CDR3 protein. The D gene is left open where the match is weak. Expanded clones get a size class; other rows say once, few or many, or leave the size out.

j_gene: TRBJ1-3
v_gene: TRBV5-1
d_gene: .
len: 13
abundance: .
CDR3nt: TGCGCCAGCAGCTTGGTCGGGAGGAGCACCATATATTTT
CDR3aa: CASSLVGRSTIYF

j_gene: TRBJ2-7
v_gene: TRBV4-3
d_gene: TRBD2
len: 15
abundance: .
CDR3nt: TGCGCCAGCAGCCAACTAGCGGGAGGGCCCTACGAGCAGTACTTC
CDR3aa: CASSQLAGGPYEQYF

j_gene: TRBJ1-2
v_gene: TRBV9
d_gene: .
len: 14
abundance: once
CDR3nt: TGTGCCAGCAGCGTACAAGACAGGCATCGTGGCTACACCTTC
CDR3aa: CASSVQDRHRGYTF

j_gene: TRBJ2-2
v_gene: TRBV20-1
d_gene: .
len: 13
abundance: .
CDR3nt: TGCAGTGCGCGGTTTCGTGGCACCGGGGAGCTGTTTTTT
CDR3aa: CSARFRGTGELFF

j_gene: TRBJ1-2
v_gene: TRBV6-1
d_gene: .
len: 14
abundance: .
CDR3nt: TGTGCCAGCGCCGGACAGCTGATCAACTATGGCTACACCTTC
CDR3aa: CASAGQLINYGYTF

j_gene: TRBJ2-7
v_gene: TRBV9
d_gene: .
len: 14
abundance: .
CDR3nt: TGTGCCAGCAGCGTAGACGGTGGGGGCGGCGAGCAGTACTTC
CDR3aa: CASSVDGGGGEQYF

j_gene: TRBJ1-1
v_gene: TRBV5-1
d_gene: .
len: 14
abundance: .
CDR3nt: TGCGCCAGCAGCTTGGGTATGGTAACTTCTGAAGCTTTCTTT
CDR3aa: CASSLGMVTSEAFF

j_gene: TRBJ2-1
v_gene: TRBV6-5
d_gene: TRBD2
len: 14
abundance: .
CDR3nt: TGTGCCAGCAGAATAGCGGGGGGGCTGGGTGAGCAGTTCTTC
CDR3aa: CASRIAGGLGEQFF

j_gene: TRBJ2-6
v_gene: TRBV30
d_gene: .
len: 17
abundance: .
CDR3nt: TGTGCCTGGAGTGTACTGCGCGGGGCGTCTGGGGCCAACGTCCTGACTTTC
CDR3aa: CAWSVLRGASGANVLTF

j_gene: TRBJ2-5
v_gene: TRBV24-1
d_gene: TRBD1
len: 14
abundance: .
CDR3nt: TGTGCCACCAGTGACCCAGGGACAGGTGATCGCCAGTACTTC
CDR3aa: CATSDPGTGDRQYF

j_gene: TRBJ2-3
v_gene: TRBV5-1
d_gene: .
len: 14
abundance: once
CDR3nt: TGCGCCAGCAGCTTGGGTTCGATGACAGATACGCAGTATTTT
CDR3aa: CASSLGSMTDTQYF

j_gene: TRBJ2-1
v_gene: TRBV24-1
d_gene: .
len: 16
abundance: .
CDR3nt: TGTGCCACCAGTTACCGGTTGGGACCCTCGGCCCATGAGCAGTTCTTC
CDR3aa: CATSYRLGPSAHEQFF

j_gene: TRBJ2-1
v_gene: TRBV5-1
d_gene: TRBD1
len: 16
abundance: .
CDR3nt: TGCGCCAGCAGCTTGGGGGACAGTTGGTTGGACAATGAGCAGTTCTTC
CDR3aa: CASSLGDSWLDNEQFF

j_gene: TRBJ2-1
v_gene: TRBV24-1
d_gene: TRBD2
len: 16
abundance: once
CDR3nt: TGTGCCACCAGTGATTTGGAAGGGGGGACTAGCAATGAGCAGTTCTTC
CDR3aa: CATSDLEGGTSNEQFF

j_gene: TRBJ2-2
v_gene: TRBV9
d_gene: TRBD2
len: 16
abundance: once
CDR3nt: TGTGCCAGCAGCGTAGCTAGCGGGGGGGGTACCGGGGAGCTGTTTTTT
CDR3aa: CASSVASGGGTGELFF

j_gene: TRBJ1-5
v_gene: TRBV12-3/TRBV12-4
d_gene: .
len: 16
abundance: .
CDR3nt: TGTGCCAGCAGGTACCTCGCGGTGGGCAGCAATCAGCCCCAGCATTTT
CDR3aa: CASRYLAVGSNQPQHF

j_gene: TRBJ2-6
v_gene: TRBV7-9
d_gene: .
len: 15
abundance: .
CDR3nt: TGTGCCAGCAACCCTACTCTCACTGGGGCCAACGTCCTGACTTTC
CDR3aa: CASNPTLTGANVLTF

j_gene: TRBJ2-1
v_gene: TRBV19
d_gene: .
len: 12
abundance: .
CDR3nt: TGTGCCAGTAGTAGGTCCGGAAATGAGCAGTTCTTC
CDR3aa: CASSRSGNEQFF

j_gene: TRBJ2-7
v_gene: TRBV27
d_gene: .
len: 14
abundance: .
CDR3nt: TGTGCCAGCGCCCTTACGGGGCGAACCTACGAGCAGTACTTC
CDR3aa: CASALTGRTYEQYF

j_gene: TRBJ2-7
v_gene: TRBV6-1
d_gene: .
len: 18
abundance: .
CDR3nt: TGTGCCAGCAGTCCCGGGGGCAGTGGTCGGTTTGGTTTATACGAGCAGTACTTC
CDR3aa: CASSPGGSGRFGLYEQYF

j_gene: TRBJ2-3
v_gene: TRBV28
d_gene: .
len: 13
abundance: once
CDR3nt: TGTGCCAGCAGTTTAAGCGAATCAGATACGCAGTATTTT
CDR3aa: CASSLSESDTQYF

j_gene: TRBJ2-1
v_gene: TRBV13
d_gene: .
len: 13
abundance: .
CDR3nt: TGTGCCAGCGGTCGAGCTTTCGGCGATGAGCAGTTCTTC
CDR3aa: CASGRAFGDEQFF